These 24 T cell receptor beta chains were sequenced from one sample in a study of T cells in localized non-small cell lung cancer. TCRdb's copy holds only in-frame clones and misses some; the assay was immunoSEQ multiplex PCR. The sample holds over a thousand clones; approximately 21% are singletons and the top ten take around a fifth. The sequencing here drew on normal lung tissue next to the tumor, taken before any cancer treatment. Every receptor here comes from a male donor at least 60 years old with stage III lung adenocarcinoma.

The chain employs TRBV30 and TRBJ1-4, with 8 bases fitting TRBD1. Germline V lookup: CDR1 GTSNPN, CDR2 SVGIG (reference sequence). The CDR3 is 16 residues long. With 7 bases clipped from V and 3 bases from J, the junction kept 13 bases outside the gene matches. CDR3 residues: CAFGQGGFTANEKLFF. CDR3 nucleotide sequence: TGTGCCTTTGGACAGGGAGGATTTACGGCTAATGAAAAACTGTTTTTT.

This clone is medium-sized in the sample. V usage is TRBV6-8 and J usage is TRBJ1-3; no firm D call. Per the germline V gene, CDR1 is MNHGY and CDR2 is SAAAGT. The CDR3 runs 17 residues. Trimming took 6 bases from V and 0 from J, leaving 18 bases between them. The CDR3 region has the DNA TGTGCCAGCAGCCCTAGACCCCTGGCGTTCTCTGGAAACACCATATATTTT. Translation gives CASSPRPLAFSGNTIYF.

This clone has only a few counts. V and J are TRBV12-5 and TRBJ1-1; TRBD1 is a possible D gene (5 bases). This CDR3 comprises 17 residues. Germline lookup yields CDR1 LGHNT and CDR2 FRNRAP. V was clipped by 0 bases and J by 6 bases, with 20 bases between them. DNA of the CDR3: TGTGCTAGTGGTTTGGTCCAGGGTACGACACAAGGAGCTGAAGCTTTCTTT. It specifies CASGLVQGTTQGAEAFF.

This clone was seen more than once but under ten times. The chain links TRBV28 to TRBJ1-6; D perhaps matches TRBD1 (6 bases). Germline CDR1 is MDHEN and CDR2 is SYDVKM. This CDR3 region has 17 residues. The germline V and J ends were trimmed by 7 bases and 10 bases, with 26 bases remaining between them. Here the CDR3 reads CASIQEGVFKARSPLHF. In nucleotides, the CDR3 is TGTGCCAGCATTCAAGAGGGGGTCTTTAAAGCGCGATCACCCCTCCACTTT.

The chain links TRBV21-1 to TRBJ1-6. TRBV21-1 is a known pseudogene. CDR3 length: 15 residues. The DNA for the CDR3 is TGTGCCAGCCGGGCGATTAGCTCCTATAATTCACCCCTCCACTTT. It codes for CASRAISSYNSPLHF.

This rearrangement joins TRBV11-3 to TRBJ2-7, with D perhaps given as TRBD1 or TRBD2 (6 bases each). Trimming took 3 bases from V and 3 from J, leaving 12 bases between them. This CDR3 region has 14 residues. CDR1 is SGHNT, CDR2 YENEEA, per germline. The CDR3 coding sequence is TGTGCCAGCAGCTTGGCCAGGGGAGGCTACGAGCAGTACTTC. Protein sequence: CASSLARGGYEQYF.

The chain carries TRBV30 and TRBJ2-7, with a weak D call TRBD2 (6 bases). Germline loops: CDR1 GTSNPN, CDR2 SVGIG (reference sequence). This CDR3 comprises 14 residues. V was pared by 5 bases and J by 3 bases, with 17 bases between. The CDR3 DNA reads as TGTGCCTGGGCTATCCCGGGGGTTTACTACGAGCAGTACTTC. Translated: CAWAIPGVYYEQYF. Together with reference TRBV30 and TRBJ2-7, the CDR3 gives the full variable domain: SQTIHQWPATLVQPVGSPLSLECTVEGTSNPNLYWYRQAAGRGLQLLFYSVGIGQISSEVPQNLSASRPQDRQFILSSKKLLLSDSGFYLCAWAIPGVYYEQYFGPGTRLTVT.

V is TRBV30 and J is TRBJ2-1, with D perhaps matching TRBD2 (6 bases). V was trimmed by 1 base and J by 9 bases, leaving 16 bases between them. Germline CDR1 GTSNPN, CDR2 SVGIG (reference sequence). The CDR3 extends over 14 amino acids. The CDR3 region has the DNA TGTGCCTGGAGTGCGACGGGAGATGGTCGTGAGCAGTTCTTC. Residues: CAWSATGDGREQFF.

The V call is TRBV5-1, the J call TRBJ2-2, with a tentative D call TRBD1 (5 bases). Germline CDR1 and CDR2: SGHRS and YFSETQ. Trimming stripped 5 bases from V and 2 bases from J, with 10 bases between. CDR3 length: 14 amino acids. The CDR3 protein is CASRTETNTGELFF. In nucleotides, the CDR3 is TGCGCCAGCAGGACAGAAACCAACACCGGGGAGCTGTTTTTT.

This clone was picked up one time. The chain carries TRBV10-2 and TRBJ2-7; 13 positions match TRBD2. Germline values: CDR1 WSHSY, CDR2 SAAADI. The junction had 1 base not matched to a gene; V was cut back by 2 bases and J by 6 bases. This CDR3 has 14 residues. This CDR3 is CASSEGLAGVEQYF. As DNA, the CDR3 is TGCGCCAGCAGTGAGGGACTAGCGGGAGTCGAGCAGTACTTC.

The genes are TRBV11-3 and TRBJ1-2; D is uncertain. From germline, CDR1 is SGHNT and CDR2 YENEEA. The CDR3 is made up of 14 amino acids. Deletions cut 7 bases from V and 6 bases from J, with 18 bases between. CDR3 DNA: TGTGCCAGCAACGATTATATGTCGGGCGATGGCTACACCTTC. Amino acid sequence: CASNDYMSGDGYTF.

The chain carries TRBV12-2 and TRBJ2-1; the table's D call, TRBD2, was not checked against the DNA. TRBV12-2 is noted as a pseudogene. CDR3 length: 15 residues. The CDR3 DNA reads TGTGCCGGATTAGATAGCGGGGGGCAATACAATGAGCAGTTCTTC. As protein: CAGLDSGGQYNEQFF.

The V call is TRBV18, the J call TRBJ2-1; TRBD1 might be the D (6 bases). The CDR3 extends over 13 amino acids. Between the trimmed V and J ends, which lost 1 base and 7 bases, there was a span of 8 bases. Germline CDR1 KGHSH, CDR2 LQKENI. The CDR3 is CASSPRQVNEQFF. CDR3 DNA sequence: TGTGCCAGCTCACCACGACAGGTGAATGAGCAGTTCTTC.

The rearrangement links TRBV19 to TRBJ1-2; D not resolved. Germline CDR1 and CDR2: LNHDA and SQIVND (reference sequence). V lost 2 bases and J 8 bases, leaving 15 bases between the germline ends. This CDR3 comprises 14 residues. This CDR3 is CASSIRGGWIGYTF. The CDR3 DNA reads TGTGCCAGTAGTATACGCGGCGGCTGGATCGGCTACACCTTC.

The rearrangement links TRBV9 to TRBJ1-1; D gene uncertain. V was clipped by 5 bases and J by 0 bases, with 20 bases between them. There are 17 residues in the CDR3. The germline CDR1 and CDR2 sequences are SGDLS and YYNGEE. The DNA for the CDR3 is TGTGCCAGCAGTGGAGATAAGAAACAGTGGATGAACACTGAAGCTTTCTTT. Translated: CASSGDKKQWMNTEAFF.

The chain couples TRBV5-1 to TRBJ1-1; D is perhaps TRBD1 (5 bases). The CDR3 sequence is 15 residues long. V lost 0 bases to trimming and J lost 2 bases, with 11 bases between them. Germline V gives CDR1 SGHRS, CDR2 YFSETQ. The CDR3 DNA sequence: TGCGCCAGCAGCTTGGCACCCGACAGTAACACTGAAGCTTTCTTT. It codes for CASSLAPDSNTEAFF.

The table lists this clone with a few counts. The rearrangement uses TRBV1 and TRBJ1-1; the table's D call of TRBD1 was not tested on the DNA. TRBV1 is a documented pseudogene. The CDR3 sequence is 15 residues long. The CDR3 nucleotides are TGCGCCAGCAGCCAGGGACAGGGAAAATACACTGAAGCTTTCTTT. Amino acid sequence: CASSQGQGKYTEAFF.

This chain connects TRBV18 to TRBJ2-2, with 7 bases that match TRBD1. The CDR3 is 14 residues long. Germline assignment: CDR1 KGHSH and CDR2 LQKENI. V was clipped by 6 bases and J by 4 bases; unmatched bases: 5. The CDR3 region has the DNA TGTGCCAGCTCGCCGGACAGGTCCACCGGGGAGCTGTTTTTT. Amino acid sequence: CASSPDRSTGELFF.

J is TRBJ2-3 and V is TRBV14; tentative D call: TRBD2 (6 bases). The V gene's germline CDR1 is SGHDN and CDR2 FVKESK. The CDR3 is 17 amino acids. V lost 4 bases, J lost 0 bases, and 17 bases lay in between. The CDR3 DNA is TGTGCCAGCAGCCCGTGGAGCGGGCCGACTAGCACAGATACGCAGTATTTT. Protein: CASSPWSGPTSTDTQYF.

This clone was seen more than once but under ten times. This chain uses TRBV19 with TRBJ1-1; TRBD1 might be the D (6 bases). CDR1 and CDR2 (germline): LNHDA, SQIVND (reference sequence). The CDR3 consists of 13 residues. The V and J ends lost 5 bases and 5 bases respectively, with 12 bases between them. In nucleotides, the CDR3 is TGTGCCAGTAGTTTTAATACAGGGACTGAAGCTTTCTTT. Encoded protein: CASSFNTGTEAFF. Drawing the rest from reference TRBV19 and TRBJ1-1, the complete variable domain is DGGITQSPKYLFRKEGQNVTLSCEQNLNHDAMYWYRQDPGQGLRLIYYSQIVNDFQKGDIAEGYSVSREKKESFPLTVTSAQKNPTAFYLCASSFNTGTEAFFGQGTRLTVV.

In regard to this clone: A junction end diverges from the germline sequence, so it may reflect a read error. The chain recombines TRBV19 with TRBJ2-1, with a weak D call TRBD2 (5 bases). This CDR3 region has 15 residues. Germline assignment: CDR1 LNHDA and CDR2 SQIVND (reference sequence). The CDR3 reads CASSIGSLESNEQFF. CDR3 nucleotides: TGTGCCAGTAGCATAGGGAGTCTAGAGAGCAATGAGCAGTTCTTC.

The CDR3: CASGLDLMGYTF. The CDR3 coding sequence is TGTGCTAGTGGTTTGGATCTCATGGGCTACACCTTC. The J gene is TRBJ1-2, the V gene TRBV12-5, with D unclear. This CDR3 is 12 amino acids long. Per germline, CDR1 LGHNT and CDR2 FRNRAP. V shed 1 base and J shed 8 bases, with 8 bases lying between them.

Sample share makes this clone medium-sized. V gene TRBV11-3 combines with J gene TRBJ2-3, with D tentatively TRBD1 (7 bases). V lost 5 bases, J lost 4 bases, and 13 bases lay in between. The length of the CDR3 is 14 residues. Germline V gene data show CDR1 as SGHNT and CDR2 as YENEEA. CDR3 sequence: CASSPGQRADTQYF. The CDR3 bases are TGTGCCAGCAGCCCGGGACAGCGGGCAGATACGCAGTATTTT.

In this sample, this clone is medium-sized. The chain combines TRBV28 with TRBJ2-1, with 9 bases identical to TRBD2. The CDR3 spans 16 residues. V lost 6 bases, J lost 3 bases, and 9 bases stayed unmatched. The germline V gene encodes CDR1 MDHEN and CDR2 SYDVKM. CDR3 DNA sequence: TGTGCCAGCAGGGTAGCGGGGGCGGTCCTCTACAATGAGCAGTTCTTC. Protein product: CASRVAGAVLYNEQFF.